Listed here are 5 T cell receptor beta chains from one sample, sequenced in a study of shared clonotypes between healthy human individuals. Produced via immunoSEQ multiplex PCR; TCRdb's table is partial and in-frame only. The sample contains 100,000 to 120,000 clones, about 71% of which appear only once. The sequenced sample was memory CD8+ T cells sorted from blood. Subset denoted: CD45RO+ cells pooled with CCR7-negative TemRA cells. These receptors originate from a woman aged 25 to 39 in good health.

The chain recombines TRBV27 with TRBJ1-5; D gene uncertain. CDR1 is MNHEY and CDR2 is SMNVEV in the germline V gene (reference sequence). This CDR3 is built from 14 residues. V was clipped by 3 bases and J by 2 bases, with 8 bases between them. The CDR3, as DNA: TGTGCCAGCAGTTTTGTCGGGGGCAATCAGCCCCAGCATTTT. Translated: CASSFVGGNQPQHF.

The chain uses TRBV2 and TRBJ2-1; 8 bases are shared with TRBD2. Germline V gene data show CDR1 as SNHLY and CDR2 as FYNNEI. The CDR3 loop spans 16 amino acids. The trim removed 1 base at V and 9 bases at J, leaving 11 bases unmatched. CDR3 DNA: TGTGCCAGCAGTGAAGGGCTAGCGGGTCTCCGGGGTGAGCAGTTCTTC. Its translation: CASSEGLAGLRGEQFF.

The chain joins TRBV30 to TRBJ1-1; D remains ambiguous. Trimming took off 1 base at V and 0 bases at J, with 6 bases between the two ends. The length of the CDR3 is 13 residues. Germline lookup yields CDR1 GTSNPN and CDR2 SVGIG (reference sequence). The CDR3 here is CAWSADMNTEAFF. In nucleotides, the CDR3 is TGTGCCTGGAGTGCCGATATGAACACTGAAGCTTTCTTT.

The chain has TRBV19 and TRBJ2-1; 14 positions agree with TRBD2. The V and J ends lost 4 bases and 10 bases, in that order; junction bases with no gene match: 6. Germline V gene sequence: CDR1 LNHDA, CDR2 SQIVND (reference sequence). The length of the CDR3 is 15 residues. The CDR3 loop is CASSTTSGRAGEQFF. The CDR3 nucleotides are TGTGCCAGTAGTACGACTAGCGGGAGGGCAGGCGAGCAGTTCTTC.

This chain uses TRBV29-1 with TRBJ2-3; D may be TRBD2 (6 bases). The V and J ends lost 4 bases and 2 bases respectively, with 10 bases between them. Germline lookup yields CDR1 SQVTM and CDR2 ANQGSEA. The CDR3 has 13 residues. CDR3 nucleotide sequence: TGCAGCGTTGTCGCGGGAAACACAGATACGCAGTATTTT. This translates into CSVVAGNTDTQYF.